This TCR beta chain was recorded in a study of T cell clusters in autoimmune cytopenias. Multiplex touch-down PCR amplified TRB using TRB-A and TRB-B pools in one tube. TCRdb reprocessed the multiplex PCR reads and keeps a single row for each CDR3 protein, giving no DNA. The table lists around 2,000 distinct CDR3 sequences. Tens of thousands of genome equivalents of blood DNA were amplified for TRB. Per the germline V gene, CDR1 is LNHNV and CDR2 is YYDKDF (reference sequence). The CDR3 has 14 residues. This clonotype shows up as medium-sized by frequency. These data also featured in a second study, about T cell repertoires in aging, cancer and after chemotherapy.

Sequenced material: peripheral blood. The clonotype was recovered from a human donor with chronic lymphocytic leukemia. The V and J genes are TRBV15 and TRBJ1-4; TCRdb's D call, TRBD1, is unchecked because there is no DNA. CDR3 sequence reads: CASADDRINEKLFF.